The 8 T cell receptor beta chains listed next were all sequenced from one sample in a study of identical twins. TCRdb re-called the 5' RACE reads with MiXCR, one entry per CDR3 protein. The sample has fewer than 650,000 distinct CDR3 sequences, around 9.6% seen once. The data also belong to a second study, concerning yellow fever vaccine responses in identical twins.

Sample: PBMCs. The receptors shown here come from a woman between 18 and 29 years old in good health.

In its sample, this clonotype was seen many times. This chain joins TRBV7-2 and TRBJ1-1; the match to TRBD1 covers 7 bases. The germline V gene encodes CDR1 SGHTA and CDR2 FQGNSA. This CDR3 has 14 amino acids. V gave up 3 bases and J gave up 1 base; unmatched junction bases: 2. The chain's CDR3 is CASSFAGGNTEAFF. CDR3 nucleotides: TGTGCCAGCAGCTTCGCAGGGGGGAACACTGAAGCTTTCTTT.

A few counts support this clonotype. This sequence joins TRBV30 and TRBJ2-5, with 10 nucleotides matching TRBD1. The CDR3 is 15 residues long. After removal of 4 bases from V and 5 bases from J, the junction contained 10 bases not matched to a gene. Germline loops: CDR1 GTSNPN, CDR2 SVGIG (reference sequence). This CDR3 reads CAWTLDRGPRETQYF. CDR3 DNA sequence: TGTGCCTGGACCCTCGACAGGGGGCCTCGGGAGACCCAGTACTTC. The entire variable domain, with the rest obtained from reference TRBV30 and TRBJ2-5, is as follows: SQTIHQWPATLVQPVGSPLSLECTVEGTSNPNLYWYRQAAGRGLQLLFYSVGIGQISSEVPQNLSASRPQDRQFILSSKKLLLSDSGFYLCAWTLDRGPRETQYFGPGTRLLVL.

This clonotype has at least ten counts. The chain joins TRBV28 to TRBJ1-3; TRBD1 might be the D (5 bases). Trimming left V 2 bases short and J 3 bases short, with 11 bases between. CDR3 length equals 15 residues. Germline V gene sequence: CDR1 MDHEN, CDR2 SYDVKM. The CDR3 is CASSLVRGFGNTIYF. The CDR3 DNA is TGTGCCAGCAGTTTAGTTAGGGGATTTGGAAACACCATATATTTT.

The table lists this clonotype with a few counts. This chain uses TRBV20-1 with TRBJ2-1, with D perhaps TRBD1 (6 bases). CDR1 and CDR2 from the germline V gene are DFQATT and SNEGSKA (reference sequence). CDR3 length: 15 residues. Trimming stripped 6 bases from V and 2 bases from J, with 17 bases between. The CDR3 bases are TGCAGTGCCCCCATGGGGGCGGTGCCCTACAATGAGCAGTTCTTC. Amino acids: CSAPMGAVPYNEQFF.

In its sample, this clonotype was seen a few times. The genes are TRBV29-1 and TRBJ1-1; no clear D. The germline gives CDR1 SQVTM, CDR2 ANQGSEA. There are 13 residues in the CDR3. Between the trimmed V and J ends, which lost 5 bases and 1 base, there was a span of 11 bases. The CDR3 is CSVLRHQNTEAFF. CDR3 sequence (DNA): TGCAGCGTTTTGAGGCACCAGAACACTGAAGCTTTCTTT.

Ten or more counts support this clonotype. This rearrangement joins TRBV7-2 to TRBJ2-7, with D unclear. CDR1 and CDR2 (germline): SGHTA, FQGNSA. CDR3 size: 15 residues. V lost 2 bases and J lost 0, with 11 bases in between. As DNA, the CDR3 is TGTGCCAGCAGCTTATTGGGGTTTGACTCCTACGAGCAGTACTTC. This gives the protein CASSLLGFDSYEQYF.

This clonotype was seen a handful of times. V gene TRBV20-1 combines with J gene TRBJ1-1; D possibly corresponds to TRBD1 (5 bases). V was cut by 6 bases and J by 5 bases, with 16 bases left in between. Germline values: CDR1 DFQATT, CDR2 SNEGSKA (reference sequence). There are 13 residues in the CDR3. The CDR3, as DNA: TGCAGTGCCCCGGTGCAGGGAGGAACTGAAGCTTTCTTT. Its protein is CSAPVQGGTEAFF.

The chain couples TRBV29-1 to TRBJ2-1; no clear D gene. The CDR3 sequence is 14 residues long. Germline-derived CDR1 and CDR2 are SQVTM and ANQGSEA. With 8 bases removed from V and 2 bases from J, the gap between germline ends came to 16 bases. CDR3 bases: TGCAGCCTCTCTCAGCCCGGTGCCTACAATGAGCAGTTCTTC. It codes for CSLSQPGAYNEQFF.